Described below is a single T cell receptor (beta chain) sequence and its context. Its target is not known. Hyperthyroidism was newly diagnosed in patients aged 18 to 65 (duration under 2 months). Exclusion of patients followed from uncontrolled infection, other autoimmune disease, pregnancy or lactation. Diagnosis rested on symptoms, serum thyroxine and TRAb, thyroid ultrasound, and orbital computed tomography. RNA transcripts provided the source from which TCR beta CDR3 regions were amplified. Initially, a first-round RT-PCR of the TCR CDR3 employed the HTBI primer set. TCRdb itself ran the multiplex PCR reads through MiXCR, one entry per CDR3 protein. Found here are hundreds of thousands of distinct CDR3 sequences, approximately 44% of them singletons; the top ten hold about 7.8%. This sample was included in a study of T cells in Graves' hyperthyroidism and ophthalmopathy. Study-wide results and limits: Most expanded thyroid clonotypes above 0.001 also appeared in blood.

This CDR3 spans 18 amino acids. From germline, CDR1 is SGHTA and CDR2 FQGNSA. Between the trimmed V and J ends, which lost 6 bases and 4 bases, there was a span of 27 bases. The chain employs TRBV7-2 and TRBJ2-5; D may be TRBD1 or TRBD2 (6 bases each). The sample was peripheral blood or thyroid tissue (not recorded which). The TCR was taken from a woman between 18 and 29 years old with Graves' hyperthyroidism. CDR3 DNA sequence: TGTGCCAGCAGGATGGAGGGGTTAGGGCAGGGGAAGGGAGAGACCCAGTACTTC. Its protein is CASRMEGLGQGKGETQYF.